The rows below give T cell receptor beta chains drawn from one sample of a study of T cells after yellow fever vaccination. Each CDR3 protein is one row after TCRdb ran MiXCR on the 5' RACE reads. The data show 250,000 or so distinct CDR3 sequences, 3.6% seen once. The sequencing used PBMCs, collected 15 days after the yellow fever booster vaccination. Receptors were obtained from a man in his late teens or twenties who received the YFV17D yellow fever vaccine. CDR3s include the opening cysteine and the closing phenylalanine or tryptophan. D genes are given only for firm matches. Only some rows state a clone size, as once, few, many or a class for expanded clones.

v_gene	abundance	d_gene	j_gene	CDR3aa	CDR3nt
TRBV28	few	TRBD1	TRBJ1-5	CASSSGTGRQPQHF	TGTGCCAGCAGTTCTGGGACAGGGCGACAGCCCCAGCATTTT
TRBV7-2	many	.	TRBJ1-3	CASSPLRSSGNTIYF	TGTGCCAGCAGCCCGTTAAGGAGCTCTGGAAACACCATATATTTT
TRBV5-1	many	TRBD2	TRBJ2-7	CASSLGEGTFYEQYF	TGCGCCAGCAGCTTGGGGGAGGGCACCTTCTACGAGCAGTACTTC
TRBV18	many	TRBD2	TRBJ2-2	CASSPRGSGGPNTGELFF	TGTGCCAGCTCACCACGGGGTAGCGGGGGCCCGAACACCGGGGAGCTGTTTTTT
TRBV11-2	many	.	TRBJ1-6	CASSLDWKGNSPLHF	TGTGCCAGCAGCTTAGATTGGAAGGGAAATTCACCCCTCCACTTT
TRBV4-1	many	.	TRBJ1-6	CASSARSAPGNSPLHF	TGCGCCAGCAGCGCACGTTCGGCCCCGGGCAATTCACCCCTCCACTTT
TRBV5-1	many	TRBD2	TRBJ2-5	CASSPTGTSGQETQYF	TGCGCCAGCAGCCCGACAGGGACTAGCGGACAAGAGACCCAGTACTTC
TRBV7-6	.	TRBD2	TRBJ2-1	CASSPLAGPPHEQFF	TGTGCCAGCAGCCCACTAGCGGGCCCCCCCCATGAGCAGTTCTTC
TRBV2	many	.	TRBJ2-2	CAIFTVFDTGELFF	TGTGCCATCTTTACAGTTTTCGACACCGGGGAGCTGTTTTTT
TRBV28	.	TRBD2	TRBJ2-1	CASSSPGTSGGQGEQFF	TGTGCCAGCAGTTCCCCTGGGACTAGCGGCGGCCAGGGTGAGCAGTTCTTC
TRBV12-3/TRBV12-4	.	.	TRBJ2-1	CASVRTARYEQFF	TGTGCCAGCGTAAGGACAGCTAGATATGAGCAGTTCTTC
TRBV21-1	many	.	TRBJ1-2	CASSKEQFYGYTF	TGTGCCAGCAGCAAAGAACAGTTCTATGGCTACACCTTC
TRBV9	many	TRBD2	TRBJ2-3	CASSVDPSGGADTQYF	TGTGCCAGCAGCGTAGACCCTAGCGGGGGGGCAGATACGCAGTATTTT
TRBV12-3/TRBV12-4	few	.	TRBJ2-5	CASSSGGIGAQYF	TGTGCCAGCAGTTCAGGGGGGATAGGTGCCCAGTACTTC
TRBV11-2	many	.	TRBJ1-5	CASSLEQGRGQPQHF	TGTGCCAGCAGCTTAGAACAGGGCAGGGGTCAGCCCCAGCATTTT
TRBV29-1	many	.	TRBJ1-2	CSVDRANYGYTF	TGCAGCGTGGACAGAGCTAACTATGGCTACACCTTC
TRBV5-1	.	TRBD1	TRBJ2-1	CASSLDRGRSEQFF	TGCGCCAGCAGCCTCGACAGGGGGCGCAGTGAGCAGTTCTTC
TRBV20-1	many	.	TRBJ1-6	CSARDPQGTASPLHF	TGCAGTGCTAGAGATCCCCAGGGGACGGCTTCACCCCTCCACTTT
TRBV7-9	many	TRBD1	TRBJ2-3	CASSDRDRGVVDTQYF	TGTGCCAGCAGCGACCGGGACAGGGGGGTCGTAGATACGCAGTATTTT
TRBV11-1	many	.	TRBJ1-5	CASSSTNRSYSNQPQHF	TGTGCCAGCAGCTCCACTAACAGGTCTTATAGCAATCAGCCCCAGCATTTT
TRBV20-1	many	.	TRBJ1-5	CSAPRSGSNQPQHF	TGCAGTGCCCCCCGGAGCGGGAGCAATCAGCCCCAGCATTTT
TRBV12-3/TRBV12-4	many	.	TRBJ1-2	CASLTGSYGYTF	TGTGCCAGCCTCACAGGCTCCTATGGCTACACCTTC
TRBV20-1	.	.	TRBJ1-5	CSARVTGTVGNQPQHF	TGCAGTGCTAGGGTAACCGGGACGGTGGGGAATCAGCCCCAGCATTTT
TRBV7-6	many	TRBD1	TRBJ2-2	CASSIGRGHTGELFF	TGTGCCAGCAGCATTGGCAGGGGGCACACCGGGGAGCTGTTTTTT
TRBV20-1	many	TRBD2	TRBJ2-1	CSATTSASGDNNEQFF	TGCAGTGCAACCACCTCGGCTAGCGGAGACAACAATGAGCAGTTCTTC
TRBV10-3	many	.	TRBJ1-5	CAISPRGVGPQHF	TGTGCCATCAGCCCCCGCGGGGTGGGGCCCCAGCATTTT
TRBV2	many	TRBD2	TRBJ2-1	CASSDTSGGFYNSYNEQFF	TGTGCCAGCAGTGACACTAGCGGGGGGTTCTATAACTCCTACAATGAGCAGTTCTTC
TRBV7-3	many	.	TRBJ2-3	CASSLGRDANTDTQYF	TGTGCCAGCAGCTTAGGCCGGGACGCCAACACAGATACGCAGTATTTT
TRBV12-3/TRBV12-4	many	.	TRBJ1-4	CASSSPAGGEKLFF	TGTGCCAGCAGTTCGCCGGCAGGCGGTGAAAAACTGTTTTTT
TRBV7-2	many	.	TRBJ2-7	CASSLMGQGLGEQYF	TGTGCCAGCAGCTTAATGGGTCAGGGGTTGGGCGAGCAGTACTTC
TRBV12-3/TRBV12-4	many	.	TRBJ2-7	CASSKGAGEQYF	TGTGCCAGCAGCAAAGGGGCGGGTGAGCAGTACTTC
TRBV18	many	TRBD1	TRBJ1-5	CASSPGQLSNQPQHF	TGTGCCAGCTCACCGGGACAGCTTAGCAATCAGCCCCAGCATTTT
TRBV20-1	many	TRBD1	TRBJ1-5	CSADYGTVSGLSNQPQHF	TGCAGTGCTGATTACGGGACAGTATCTGGGCTGAGCAATCAGCCCCAGCATTTT
TRBV5-1	many	TRBD1	TRBJ1-1	CASSSLGQGASGTEAFF	TGCGCCAGCAGCTCCCTGGGACAGGGGGCGTCTGGCACTGAAGCTTTCTTT
TRBV12-3/TRBV12-4	.	.	TRBJ2-7	CASFWTPYEQYF	TGTGCCAGTTTTTGGACACCCTACGAGCAGTACTTC
TRBV6-5	many	TRBD2	TRBJ2-5	CASKVRGGSETQYF	TGTGCCAGCAAAGTCCGGGGGGGTTCGGAGACCCAGTACTTC
TRBV7-9	many	.	TRBJ2-2	CASSFPLYNRDTNTGELFF	TGTGCCAGCAGCTTCCCACTATACAACCGGGACACGAACACCGGGGAGCTGTTTTTT
TRBV4-2	many	.	TRBJ2-5	CASSQAFQETQYF	TGTGCCAGCAGCCAAGCGTTCCAAGAGACCCAGTACTTC
TRBV12-3/TRBV12-4	many	TRBD1	TRBJ2-4	CASSAGFRDRGHKNIQYF	TGTGCCAGCAGCGCGGGATTTCGGGACAGGGGGCACAAAAACATTCAGTACTTC
TRBV12-3/TRBV12-4	many	TRBD1	TRBJ2-5	CASRGTGGWETQYF	TGTGCCAGCAGGGGGACAGGGGGGTGGGAGACCCAGTACTTC
TRBV4-3	many	TRBD1	TRBJ1-2	CASSQGVRGLYGYTF	TGCGCCAGCAGCCAAGGCGTCAGGGGGCTCTATGGCTACACCTTC
TRBV3-1	.	TRBD2	TRBJ2-1	CASSQALGGGLYNEQFF	TGTGCCAGCAGCCAAGCTCTCGGGGGGGGGCTCTACAATGAGCAGTTCTTC
TRBV27	few	.	TRBJ1-2	CASSPLGGVVRQIANYGYTF	TGTGCCAGCAGCCCTCTGGGCGGTGTGGTTCGGCAGATAGCTAACTATGGCTACACCTTC
TRBV18	.	.	TRBJ2-7	CASSETSTYELYF	TGTGCCAGCTCGGAAACTTCTACCTACGAGCTGTACTTC
TRBV6-5	few	TRBD1	TRBJ1-2	CASSVGGGRGYTF	TGTGCCAGCAGTGTCGGAGGGGGCAGGGGCTACACCTTC
TRBV30	many	.	TRBJ1-1	CAWTLDGREAFF	TGTGCCTGGACCCTAGACGGCAGAGAAGCTTTCTTT
TRBV29-1	many	.	TRBJ1-5	CGVTAGNQPQHF	TGCGGGGTCACGGCCGGCAATCAGCCCCAGCATTTT
TRBV7-6	many	TRBD1	TRBJ1-1	CASSRGQVMNTEAFF	TGTGCCAGCAGCCGGGGACAGGTAATGAACACTGAAGCTTTCTTT
TRBV12-3/TRBV12-4	few	.	TRBJ1-4	CASSLADRIEKLFF	TGTGCCAGCAGTTTAGCGGACAGAATTGAAAAACTGTTTTTT
TRBV12-3/TRBV12-4	many	.	TRBJ1-2	CASSQQLGYTF	TGTGCCAGCAGCCAACAATTGGGCTACACCTTC
TRBV18	many	.	TRBJ2-1	CASSPLEGNNEQFF	TGTGCCAGCTCACCGCTGGAGGGGAACAATGAGCAGTTCTTC
TRBV3-1	many	.	TRBJ1-1	CASSQFLGTEAFF	TGTGCCAGCAGCCAATTCCTGGGGACTGAAGCTTTCTTT
TRBV4-1	many	.	TRBJ1-1	CASSQAFGVNTEAFF	TGCGCCAGCAGCCAAGCATTTGGGGTGAACACTGAAGCTTTCTTT
TRBV6-2/TRBV6-3	many	.	TRBJ2-3	CASRLGGADTQYF	TGTGCCAGCAGACTGGGGGGGGCCGATACGCAGTATTTT
TRBV20-1	.	.	TRBJ2-7	CSATSAEGSYEQYF	TGCAGTGCCACGAGCGCCGAGGGTTCCTACGAGCAGTACTTC
TRBV6-5	many	TRBD2	TRBJ2-1	CASSRRGLAHGSYNEQFF	TGTGCCAGCAGTCGGCGGGGACTAGCTCACGGGTCCTACAATGAGCAGTTCTTC